This T cell receptor (beta chain) was sequenced for a study of cytomegalovirus exposure and HLA in healthy donors. About the study: Among the approximately 400 genotyped donors, less than 85% were placed in the Caucasian-associated ancestry cluster. Points from the study as a whole: There were a few CMV-associated chains whose specificity for CMV antigens was confirmed in vitro. Reports indicated that the classifier achieved high specificity and sensitivity in diagnosing cytomegalovirus status.

About this clone: Its antigen is currently unknown. One junction end disagrees with the germline gene, perhaps due to a read error.

This PCR relied on a set of 60 Vbeta primers and 13 Jbeta primers. Clones were sequenced by immunoSEQ multiplex PCR, and TCRdb holds only the in-frame ones, with some missing. Of approximately 100,000 clones listed, about 83% are singletons. The germline CDR1 and CDR2 sequences are SSHAT and FNYEAQ (reference sequence). The CDR3 spans 15 residues. V is TRBV7-7 and J is TRBJ2-7; D is unclear. The source of this sequence is a female donor in good health and CMV-seropositive. Source material: PBMCs. CDR3 coding DNA: TGTGCTAGCAGCTTACAGCCGGGTGTCGTCTACGAGCAGTACTTC. Its protein product is CASSLQPGVVYEQYF. Drawing the rest from reference TRBV7-7 and TRBJ2-7, the complete variable domain is GAGVSQSPRYKVTKRGQDVTLRCDPISSHATLYWYQQALGQGPEFLTYFNYEAQPDKSGLPSDRFSAERPEGSISTLTIQRTEQRDSAMYRCASSLQPGVVYEQYFGPGTRLTVT.